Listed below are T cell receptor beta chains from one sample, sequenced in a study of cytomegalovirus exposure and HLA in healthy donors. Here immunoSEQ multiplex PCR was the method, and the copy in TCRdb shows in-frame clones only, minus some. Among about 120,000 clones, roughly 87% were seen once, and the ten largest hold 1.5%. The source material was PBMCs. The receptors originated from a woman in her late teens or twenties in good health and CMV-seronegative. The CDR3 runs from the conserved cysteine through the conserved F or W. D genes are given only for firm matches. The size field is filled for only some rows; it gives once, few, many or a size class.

CDR3aa: CASRKAIGTGASYEQYF
CDR3nt: TGTGCCAGCAGAAAGGCGATAGGGACAGGGGCCTCCTACGAGCAGTACTTC
v_gene: TRBV7-8
abundance: NA
j_gene: TRBJ2-7
d_gene: TRBD1

CDR3aa: CASSSLTGNTEAFF
CDR3nt: TGCGCCAGCAGCTCATTGACAGGGAACACTGAGGCTTTCTTT
v_gene: TRBV5-1
abundance: once
j_gene: TRBJ1-1
d_gene: TRBD1

CDR3aa: CASNGLAGGFQETQYF
CDR3nt: TGTGCCAGCAACGGACTAGCGGGGGGGTTCCAAGAGACCCAGTACTTC
v_gene: TRBV7-9
abundance: NA
j_gene: TRBJ2-5
d_gene: TRBD2

CDR3aa: CSAWSRQGNTEAFF
CDR3nt: TGCAGCGCCTGGTCCCGACAGGGAAACACTGAAGCTTTCTTT
v_gene: TRBV29-1
abundance: NA
j_gene: TRBJ1-1
d_gene: TRBD1

CDR3aa: CASSLAGGLSYEQYF
CDR3nt: TGTGCCAGCAGTTTGGCAGGGGGGTTGTCCTACGAGCAGTACTTC
v_gene: TRBV27
abundance: NA
j_gene: TRBJ2-7
d_gene: NA

CDR3aa: CASSESAGTGSYEQYF
CDR3nt: TGTGCCAGCAGTGAATCTGCCGGGACAGGGTCCTACGAGCAGTACTTC
v_gene: TRBV25-1
abundance: NA
j_gene: TRBJ2-7
d_gene: TRBD1

CDR3aa: CAWSAGTGGGYTF
CDR3nt: TGTGCCTGGAGTGCCGGGACAGGGGGAGGCTACACCTTC
v_gene: TRBV30
abundance: NA
j_gene: TRBJ1-2
d_gene: TRBD1

CDR3aa: CASSLRPPGHRNTEAFF
CDR3nt: TGTGCCAGCAGCTTACGACCACCGGGACATAGGAACACTGAAGCTTTCTTT
v_gene: TRBV11-2
abundance: NA
j_gene: TRBJ1-1
d_gene: NA

CDR3aa: CSVQPGQGVTEAFF
CDR3nt: TGCAGCGTCCAACCGGGACAGGGCGTTACTGAAGCTTTCTTT
v_gene: TRBV29-1
abundance: NA
j_gene: TRBJ1-1
d_gene: TRBD1

CDR3aa: CASSEGSQPQHF
CDR3nt: TGTGCCAGCAGCGAAGGTAGCCAGCCCCAGCATTTT
v_gene: TRBV2
abundance: NA
j_gene: TRBJ1-5
d_gene: NA

CDR3aa: CASSHHSIPEQYF
CDR3nt: TGTGCCAGCAGCCACCACTCTATACCCGAGCAGTACTTC
v_gene: TRBV6-1
abundance: NA
j_gene: TRBJ2-7
d_gene: NA

CDR3aa: CASSLTIRAGGARDTEAFF
CDR3nt: TGTGCCAGCAGCTTAACGATCAGGGCAGGGGGCGCAAGGGACACTGAAGCTTTCTTT
v_gene: TRBV13
abundance: NA
j_gene: TRBJ1-1
d_gene: TRBD1

CDR3aa: CASSYRSERRNTIYF
CDR3nt: TGTGCCAGCAGTTATCGTTCTGAGAGGAGAAACACCATATATTTT
v_gene: TRBV6-5
abundance: NA
j_gene: TRBJ1-3
d_gene: NA

CDR3aa: CASSFRGPNSPLHF
CDR3nt: TGTGCCAGCAGCTTCAGGGGGCCTAATTCACCCCTCCACTTT
v_gene: TRBV5-6
abundance: NA
j_gene: TRBJ1-6
d_gene: TRBD1

CDR3aa: CASSYSRDRVSGNTIYF
CDR3nt: TGTGCCAGCAGCTACTCCCGGGACAGGGTTTCTGGAAACACCATATATTTT
v_gene: TRBV5-6
abundance: once
j_gene: TRBJ1-3
d_gene: TRBD1

CDR3aa: CASSGSSGAVYGYTF
CDR3nt: TGCGCCAGCAGTGGGTCGTCAGGGGCTGTCTATGGCTACACCTTC
v_gene: TRBV10-2
abundance: NA
j_gene: TRBJ1-2
d_gene: NA

CDR3aa: CASRLAGRSTDTQYF
CDR3nt: TGTGCCAGTAGGCTGGCGGGACGGAGCACAGATACGCAGTATTTT
v_gene: TRBV19
abundance: NA
j_gene: TRBJ2-3
d_gene: NA

CDR3aa: CAWSPTGTHRGTQYF
CDR3nt: TGTGCCTGGAGTCCCACCGGGACACACCGGGGGACCCAGTACTTC
v_gene: TRBV30
abundance: NA
j_gene: TRBJ2-5
d_gene: NA

CDR3aa: CASSYWRELSYEQYF
CDR3nt: TGTGCCAGCAGTTACTGGCGGGAGCTCTCCTACGAGCAGTACTTC
v_gene: TRBV6-5
abundance: NA
j_gene: TRBJ2-7
d_gene: TRBD2

CDR3aa: CASSFQARNSPLHF
CDR3nt: TGTGCCAGCAGTTTCCAGGCCAGGAATTCACCCCTCCACTTT
v_gene: TRBV11-1
abundance: NA
j_gene: TRBJ1-6
d_gene: NA

CDR3aa: CAIRRGATGTGTDQYF
CDR3nt: TGTGCCATCAGGAGGGGGGCAACCGGGACAGGGACCGACCAGTACTTC
v_gene: TRBV10-3
abundance: few
j_gene: TRBJ2-7
d_gene: TRBD1

CDR3aa: CATLPGGRRTEAFF
CDR3nt: TGTGCCACCCTCCCCGGGGGGCGTAGAACTGAAGCTTTCTTT
v_gene: TRBV27
abundance: NA
j_gene: TRBJ1-1
d_gene: NA

CDR3aa: CSARGQFEAFF
CDR3nt: TGCAGTGCTAGGGGACAGTTTGAAGCTTTCTTT
v_gene: TRBV20-1
abundance: once
j_gene: TRBJ1-1
d_gene: TRBD1

CDR3aa: CASSLVLTGNAPLHF
CDR3nt: TGTGCCAGCAGCTTAGTTTTAACAGGGAATGCACCCCTCCACTTT
v_gene: TRBV7-2
abundance: once
j_gene: TRBJ1-6
d_gene: NA